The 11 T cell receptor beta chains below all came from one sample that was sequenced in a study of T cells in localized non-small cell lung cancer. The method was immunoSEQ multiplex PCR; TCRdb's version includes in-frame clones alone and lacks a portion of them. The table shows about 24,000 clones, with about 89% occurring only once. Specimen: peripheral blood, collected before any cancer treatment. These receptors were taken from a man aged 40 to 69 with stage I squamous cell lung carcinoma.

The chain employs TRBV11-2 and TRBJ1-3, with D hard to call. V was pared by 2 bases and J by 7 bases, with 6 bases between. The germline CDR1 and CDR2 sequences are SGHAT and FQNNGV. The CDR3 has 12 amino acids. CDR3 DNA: TGTGCCAGCAGCTTATCGGGGAACACCATATATTTT. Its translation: CASSLSGNTIYF.

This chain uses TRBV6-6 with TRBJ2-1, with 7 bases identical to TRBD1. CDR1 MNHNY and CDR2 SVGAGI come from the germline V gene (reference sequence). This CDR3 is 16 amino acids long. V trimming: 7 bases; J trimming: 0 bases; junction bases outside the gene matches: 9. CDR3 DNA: TGTGCCAGCACCCTGGACAGGACCCACTCCTACAATGAGCAGTTCTTC. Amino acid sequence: CASTLDRTHSYNEQFF.

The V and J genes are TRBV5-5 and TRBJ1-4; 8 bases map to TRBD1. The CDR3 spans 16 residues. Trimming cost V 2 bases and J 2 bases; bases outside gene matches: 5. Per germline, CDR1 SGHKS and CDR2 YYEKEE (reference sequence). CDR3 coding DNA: TGTGCCAGCAGCTTTGAACAGGGGGGCACTAATGAAAAACTGTTTTTT. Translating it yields CASSFEQGGTNEKLFF.

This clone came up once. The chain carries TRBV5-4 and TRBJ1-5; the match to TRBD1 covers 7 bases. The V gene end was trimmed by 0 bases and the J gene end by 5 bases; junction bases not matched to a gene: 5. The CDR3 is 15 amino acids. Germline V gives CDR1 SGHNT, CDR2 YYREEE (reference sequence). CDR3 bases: TGTGCCAGCAGCTTGGACGCTAGGGGGCATCAGCCCCAGCATTTT. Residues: CASSLDARGHQPQHF.

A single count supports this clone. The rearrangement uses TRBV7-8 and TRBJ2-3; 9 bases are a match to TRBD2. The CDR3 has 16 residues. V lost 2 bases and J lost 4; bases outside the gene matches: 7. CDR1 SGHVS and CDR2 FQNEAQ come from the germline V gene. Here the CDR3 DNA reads TGTGCCAGCAGCTTAAGAGCGGGGGGCACTCCAGATACGCAGTATTTT. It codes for CASSLRAGGTPDTQYF.

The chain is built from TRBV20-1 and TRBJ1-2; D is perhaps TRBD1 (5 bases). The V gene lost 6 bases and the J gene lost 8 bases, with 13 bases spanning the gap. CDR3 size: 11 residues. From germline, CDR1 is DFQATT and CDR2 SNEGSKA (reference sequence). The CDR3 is CSARDGRGYTF. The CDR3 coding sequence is TGCAGTGCCCGGGACGGGCGGGGCTACACCTTC.

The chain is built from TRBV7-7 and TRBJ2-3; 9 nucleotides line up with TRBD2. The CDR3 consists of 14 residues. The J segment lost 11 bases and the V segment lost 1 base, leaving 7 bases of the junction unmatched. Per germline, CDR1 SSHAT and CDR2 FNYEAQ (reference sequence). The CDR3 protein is CASSLVGSGGWQYF. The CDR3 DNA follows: TGTGCCAGCAGCTTAGTAGGTAGCGGGGGTTGGCAGTATTTT.

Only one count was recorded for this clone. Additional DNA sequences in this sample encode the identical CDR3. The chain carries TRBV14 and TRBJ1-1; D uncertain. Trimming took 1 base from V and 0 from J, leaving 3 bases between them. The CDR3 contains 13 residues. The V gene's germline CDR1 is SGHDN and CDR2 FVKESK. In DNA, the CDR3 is TGTGCCAGCAGCCAAGCCTTGAACACTGAAGCTTTCTTT. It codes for CASSQALNTEAFF.

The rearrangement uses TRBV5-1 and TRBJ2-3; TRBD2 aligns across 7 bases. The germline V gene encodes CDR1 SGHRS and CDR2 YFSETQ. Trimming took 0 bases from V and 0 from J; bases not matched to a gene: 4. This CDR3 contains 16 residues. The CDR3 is CASSLAGRGSTDTQYF. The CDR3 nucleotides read TGCGCCAGCAGCTTGGCTGGGCGGGGGAGCACAGATACGCAGTATTTT.

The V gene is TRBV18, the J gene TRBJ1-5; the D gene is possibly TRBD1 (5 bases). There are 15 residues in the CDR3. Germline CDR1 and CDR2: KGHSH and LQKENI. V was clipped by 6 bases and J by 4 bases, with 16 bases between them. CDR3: CASSTSGTANQPQHF. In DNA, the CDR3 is TGTGCCAGCTCGACGTCCGGGACCGCGAATCAGCCCCAGCATTTT.

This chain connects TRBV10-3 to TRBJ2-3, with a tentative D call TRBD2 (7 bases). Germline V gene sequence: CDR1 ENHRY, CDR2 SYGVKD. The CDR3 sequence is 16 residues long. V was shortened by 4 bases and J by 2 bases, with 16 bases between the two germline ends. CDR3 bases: TGTGCCATCAGTGGGAGTCGCGGGGGCCTCACAGATACGCAGTATTTT. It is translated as CAISGSRGGLTDTQYF.